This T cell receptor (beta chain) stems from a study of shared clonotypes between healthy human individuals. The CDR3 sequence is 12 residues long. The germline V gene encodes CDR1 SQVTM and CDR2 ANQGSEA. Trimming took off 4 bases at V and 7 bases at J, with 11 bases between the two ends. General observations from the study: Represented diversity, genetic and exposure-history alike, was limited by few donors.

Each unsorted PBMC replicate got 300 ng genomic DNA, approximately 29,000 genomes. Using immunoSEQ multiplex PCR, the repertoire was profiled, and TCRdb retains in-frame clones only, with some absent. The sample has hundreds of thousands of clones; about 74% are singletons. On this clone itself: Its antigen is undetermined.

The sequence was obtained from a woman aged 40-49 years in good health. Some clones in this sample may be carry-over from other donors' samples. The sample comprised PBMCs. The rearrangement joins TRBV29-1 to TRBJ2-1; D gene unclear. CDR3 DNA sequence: TGCAGCGTTGGAGGAAGTAGGAATGAGCAGTTCTTC. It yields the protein CSVGGSRNEQFF.